The rows below give T cell receptor beta chains drawn from one sample of a study of human T cells and chemical hapten exposure. TCRdb analysed the RACE reads with MiXCR anew, one entry per CDR3 protein. The sample carries some 49,000 distinct CDR3 sequences, roughly 9.5% recorded once. The material was whole blood, obtained in connection with sensitization to the hapten diphenylcyclopropenone (DPC). The source of these receptors is a woman between 50 and 59 years old with alopecia areata. Some clones in this sample may be carry-over from other donors' samples. CDR3s include the opening cysteine and the closing phenylalanine or tryptophan. The D gene is left open where the match is weak. Clone sizes are given selectively: once, few, many, or a class where the clone is expanded.

v_gene	j_gene	d_gene	abundance	CDR3aa	CDR3nt
TRBV19	TRBJ1-2	.	many	CASSIDQRTNYGYTF	TGTGCCAGTAGTATAGATCAACGGACTAACTATGGCTACACCTTC
TRBV20-1	TRBJ2-3	TRBD2	many	CSAPPDRTSGRYTDTQYF	TGCAGTGCTCCCCCGGACAGGACTAGCGGGAGGTACACAGATACGCAGTATTTT
TRBV27	TRBJ2-1	.	.	CVSLSDNEQFF	TGTGTCAGCCTCTCGGACAATGAGCAGTTCTTC
TRBV28	TRBJ1-1	.	.	CASSRSRVGTEAFF	TGTGCCAGCAGCCGTTCCAGGGTAGGGACTGAAGCTTTCTTT
TRBV28	TRBJ2-7	.	few	CASSFRSEQYF	TGTGCCAGCAGTTTCAGGAGCGAGCAGTACTTC
TRBV14	TRBJ2-7	.	many	CASSQDRSLPSQDEQYF	TGTGCCAGCAGCCAAGATCGAAGTTTACCGTCCCAGGACGAGCAGTACTTC
TRBV7-9	TRBJ1-4	.	many	CASSQPGRASREKLFF	TGTGCCAGCAGCCAGCCCGGGCGGGCGTCAAGGGAAAAACTGTTTTTT
TRBV6-2/TRBV6-3	TRBJ1-5	TRBD1	many	CASSLLQGPDQPQHF	TGTGCCAGCAGTTTACTACAGGGGCCAGATCAGCCCCAGCATTTT
TRBV28	TRBJ2-5	.	.	CASRSPQETQYF	TGTGCCAGCAGGAGTCCCCAAGAGACCCAGTACTTC
TRBV14	TRBJ2-6	.	many	CASSQLQGSGANVLTF	TGTGCCAGCAGCCAACTCCAGGGGTCTGGGGCCAACGTCCTGACTTTC
TRBV7-6	TRBJ2-3	.	many	CASSSEAFLGTDTQYF	TGTGCCAGCAGCTCAGAGGCGTTTTTGGGCACAGATACGCAGTATTTT
TRBV7-2	TRBJ2-7	.	many	CASSPMGEQYF	TGTGCCAGCAGCCCCATGGGGGAGCAGTACTTC
TRBV28	TRBJ2-7	TRBD2	.	CASSLAGAYEQYF	TGTGCCAGCAGTTTGGCGGGAGCCTACGAGCAGTACTTC
TRBV15	TRBJ2-3	.	many	CATSRDYSTDTQYF	TGTGCCACCAGCAGAGATTACTCCACAGATACGCAGTATTTT
TRBV3-1	TRBJ2-1	TRBD2	many	CASSQRAGGINEQFF	TGTGCCAGCAGCCAAAGAGCGGGAGGGATCAATGAGCAGTTCTTC
TRBV29-1	TRBJ2-1	.	many	CSVERGYNEQFF	TGCAGCGTTGAGCGGGGATACAATGAGCAGTTCTTC
TRBV4-3	TRBJ2-3	TRBD2	.	CASSRLAGYGADTQYF	TGCGCCAGCAGTCGGCTAGCGGGATATGGAGCAGATACGCAGTATTTT
TRBV20-1	TRBJ1-6	TRBD1	many	CSAENRGGVYNSPLHF	TGCAGTGCGGAAAACAGGGGTGGGGTCTATAATTCACCCCTCCACTTT
TRBV29-1	TRBJ1-2	TRBD1	many	CSVGQGTDYGYTF	TGCAGCGTGGGACAGGGAACAGACTATGGCTACACCTTC
TRBV27	TRBJ1-1	.	few	CASSFAVGRVNTEAFF	TGTGCCAGCAGTTTCGCCGTAGGACGTGTGAACACTGAAGCTTTCTTT
TRBV10-2	TRBJ2-1	TRBD2	many	CASSEPLAGYNEQFF	TGCGCCAGCAGTGAACCCCTAGCGGGTTATAATGAGCAGTTCTTC
TRBV28	TRBJ1-2	.	few	CASSLRLPGTLYGYTF	TGTGCCAGCAGTTTACGGTTGCCAGGCACACTTTATGGCTACACCTTC
TRBV20-1	TRBJ1-6	.	many	CSASGGSYNSPLHF	TGCAGTGCTAGCGGGGGAAGCTATAATTCACCCCTCCACTTT
TRBV6-5	TRBJ1-3	.	many	CASSVHGRAGNTIYF	TGTGCCAGCAGCGTTCACGGTCGAGCTGGAAACACCATATATTTT
TRBV29-1	TRBJ1-2	.	many	CSVDEHVYGYTF	TGCAGCGTTGACGAGCATGTCTATGGCTACACCTTC
TRBV3-1	TRBJ1-1	.	many	CASSQGGNTEAFF	TGTGCCAGCAGCCAGGGGGGCAACACTGAAGCTTTCTTT
TRBV20-1	TRBJ2-1	TRBD2	.	CSARPSGRATNEQFF	TGCAGTGCTAGACCCAGCGGGAGGGCCACAAATGAGCAGTTCTTC
TRBV29-1	TRBJ2-1	.	few	CSVDKRGTDEQFF	TGCAGCGTTGATAAAAGAGGAACGGATGAGCAGTTCTTC
TRBV30	TRBJ1-2	TRBD1	many	CAWGPGQGLLGYTF	TGTGCCTGGGGTCCGGGACAGGGGCTGTTAGGCTACACCTTC
TRBV5-1	TRBJ2-3	TRBD2	many	CASSLVLAGGSDTQYF	TGCGCCAGCAGCTTGGTCCTAGCGGGAGGATCAGATACGCAGTATTTT
TRBV28	TRBJ2-5	.	few	CASNSPLRVTQETQYF	TGTGCCAGCAACTCCCCCCTCAGGGTTACTCAAGAGACCCAGTACTTC
TRBV18	TRBJ2-1	.	.	CASSPRLSTDYNEQFF	TGTGCCAGCTCACCACGATTATCTACGGATTACAATGAGCAGTTCTTC
TRBV19	TRBJ2-1	TRBD2	few	CASRSSGRNNEQFF	TGTGCCAGTAGGTCTAGCGGGAGAAACAATGAGCAGTTCTTC
TRBV27	TRBJ1-1	.	many	CASSLRGMNTEAFF	TGTGCCAGCAGTTTGAGGGGGATGAACACTGAAGCTTTCTTT
TRBV11-3	TRBJ2-1	.	many	CASSADRHNEQFF	TGTGCCAGCAGCGCCGACCGGCACAATGAGCAGTTCTTC
TRBV9	TRBJ1-6	TRBD1	many	CASSGTGGESPLHF	TGTGCCAGCAGCGGGACAGGGGGTGAGTCACCCCTCCACTTT
TRBV2	TRBJ1-1	TRBD1	many	CASSVQTGRNTEAFF	TGTGCCAGCAGTGTACAGACAGGGCGAAACACTGAAGCTTTCTTT
TRBV30	TRBJ1-1	.	medium-sized	CAWSRDYNTEAFF	TGTGCCTGGAGTCGTGATTACAACACTGAAGCTTTCTTT
TRBV11-2	TRBJ2-7	.	.	CASSLGLPDEQYF	TGTGCCAGCAGCCTGGGACTTCCGGACGAGCAGTACTTC
TRBV2	TRBJ1-2	TRBD1	many	CASSERGTGVLYGYTF	TGTGCCAGCAGTGAGAGGGGGACAGGGGTCCTCTATGGCTACACCTTC
TRBV5-1	TRBJ1-1	.	many	CASSLLGRMNTEAFF	TGCGCCAGCAGCTTATTGGGACGGATGAACACTGAAGCTTTCTTT
TRBV27	TRBJ1-6	.	.	CASTRNSRNSPLHF	TGTGCCAGCACCAGAAACAGCCGGAATTCACCCCTCCACTTT
TRBV19	TRBJ2-5	.	many	CATGAQPSQETQYF	TGTGCCACCGGGGCGCAGCCCTCACAAGAGACCCAGTACTTC
TRBV25-1	TRBJ1-1	.	many	CASSKGGRVKNTEAFF	TGTGCCAGCTCTAAGGGCGGGCGGGTCAAGAACACTGAAGCTTTCTTT
TRBV29-1	TRBJ1-4	TRBD1	many	CSVGDRANEKLFF	TGCAGCGTTGGGGACAGGGCTAATGAAAAACTGTTTTTT
TRBV29-1	TRBJ1-1	.	few	CSVAQNTEAFF	TGCAGCGTAGCACAGAACACTGAAGCTTTCTTT
TRBV20-1	TRBJ2-5	.	.	CSVGAQETQYF	TGCAGTGTCGGGGCCCAAGAGACCCAGTACTTC
TRBV20-1	TRBJ2-7	TRBD2	many	CSATKGTSGNEQYF	TGCAGTGCCACCAAAGGGACTAGCGGGAACGAGCAGTACTTC
TRBV6-2/TRBV6-3	TRBJ2-3	.	many	CASDDPPTNTQYF	TGTGCCAGCGACGACCCACCCACTAATACGCAGTATTTT
TRBV5-1	TRBJ2-2	.	.	CASSLNPGAGELFF	TGCGCCAGCAGCTTGAACCCAGGGGCCGGGGAGCTGTTTTTT
TRBV29-1	TRBJ1-1	.	many	CSARVGFVWSFF	TGCAGCGCGAGAGTGGGATTTGTTTGGTCTTTCTTT